One and the same sample provided the 3 T cell receptor beta chains below, sequenced in a study of T-cell memory formation after mild COVID-19. A single record per CDR3 protein comes from TCRdb applying MiXCR to the 5' RACE reads. The sample has about 14,000 distinct CDR3 sequences, approximately 19% seen once. The sample consisted of PBMCs or a T cell subset sorted from them (not recorded which). These receptors were collected from an adult woman who had mild COVID-19 (a few samples of this study predate the infection). Cell type and time point are not known.

This clonotype was recorded many times. The chain recombines TRBV7-9 with TRBJ1-3; possibly TRBD1 for D (5 bases). This CDR3 is 18 amino acids long. Per the germline V gene, CDR1 is SEHNR and CDR2 is FQNEAQ (reference sequence). Trimming left V 5 bases short and J 0 bases short, with 20 bases between. In nucleotides, the CDR3 is TGTGCCAGCAGCCCCGGGACGAAAAGGCAGGGCTCTGGAAACACCATATATTTT. Translated: CASSPGTKRQGSGNTIYF.

In its sample, this clonotype was seen many times. The V and J genes are TRBV4-3 and TRBJ2-7; 8 nucleotides agree with TRBD2. The CDR3 is 16 residues long. Germline assignment: CDR1 LGHNA and CDR2 YSLEER. The V and J ends lost 0 bases and 3 bases, in that order; junction bases with no gene match: 7. CDR3 sequence: CASSQDAGGPLYEQYF. CDR3 nucleotides: TGCGCCAGCAGCCAAGATGCGGGGGGCCCCCTCTACGAGCAGTACTTC.

The table lists this clonotype with many counts. The chain combines TRBV7-9 with TRBJ1-1; D is uncertain. The V gene lost 0 bases and the J gene lost 6 bases, with 11 bases spanning the gap. CDR3 length: 14 residues. The germline V gene has CDR1 SEHNR and CDR2 FQNEAQ (reference sequence). The CDR3 region is CASSLATALAEAFF. The CDR3 bases are TGTGCCAGCAGCTTAGCTACAGCGTTGGCTGAAGCTTTCTTT.